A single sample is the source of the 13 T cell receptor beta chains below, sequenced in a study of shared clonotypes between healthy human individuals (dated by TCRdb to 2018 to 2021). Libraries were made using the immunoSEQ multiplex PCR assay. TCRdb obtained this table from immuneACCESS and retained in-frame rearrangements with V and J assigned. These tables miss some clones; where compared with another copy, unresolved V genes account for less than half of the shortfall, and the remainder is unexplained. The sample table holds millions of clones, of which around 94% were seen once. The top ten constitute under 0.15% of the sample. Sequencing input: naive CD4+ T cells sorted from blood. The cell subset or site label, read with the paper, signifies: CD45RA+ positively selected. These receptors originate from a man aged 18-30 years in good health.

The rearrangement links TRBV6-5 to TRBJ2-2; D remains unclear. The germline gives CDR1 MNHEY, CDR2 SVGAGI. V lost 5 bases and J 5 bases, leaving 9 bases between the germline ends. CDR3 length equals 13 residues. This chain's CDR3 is CASSRSQTGELFF. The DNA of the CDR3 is TGTGCCAGCAGTCGAAGTCAGACCGGGGAGCTGTTTTTT.

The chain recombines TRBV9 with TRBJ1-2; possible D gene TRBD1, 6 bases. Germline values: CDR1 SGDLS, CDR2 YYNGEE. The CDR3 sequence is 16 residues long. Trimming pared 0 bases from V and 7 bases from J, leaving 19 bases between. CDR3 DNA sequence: TGTGCCAGCAGCGTAGCCCGGGGGTTTGGGGGCGGTGGCTACACCTTC. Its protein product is CASSVARGFGGGGYTF.

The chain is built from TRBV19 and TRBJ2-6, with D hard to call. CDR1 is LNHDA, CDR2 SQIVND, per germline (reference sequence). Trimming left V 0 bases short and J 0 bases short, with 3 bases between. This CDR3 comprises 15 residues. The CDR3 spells CASSIDFSGANVLTF. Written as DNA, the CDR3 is TGTGCCAGTAGTATAGATTTCTCTGGGGCCAACGTCCTGACTTTC.

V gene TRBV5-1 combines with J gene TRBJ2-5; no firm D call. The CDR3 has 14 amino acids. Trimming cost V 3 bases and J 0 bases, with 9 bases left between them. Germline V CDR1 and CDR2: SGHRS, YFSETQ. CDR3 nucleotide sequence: TGCGCCAGCAGCTCCGCCCACAACCAAGAGACCCAGTACTTC. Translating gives CASSSAHNQETQYF.

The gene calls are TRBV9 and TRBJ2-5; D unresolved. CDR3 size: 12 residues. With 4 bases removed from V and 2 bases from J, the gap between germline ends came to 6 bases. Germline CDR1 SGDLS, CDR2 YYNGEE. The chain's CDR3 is CASSPLQETQYF. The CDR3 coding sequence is TGTGCCAGCAGCCCGCTTCAAGAGACCCAGTACTTC.

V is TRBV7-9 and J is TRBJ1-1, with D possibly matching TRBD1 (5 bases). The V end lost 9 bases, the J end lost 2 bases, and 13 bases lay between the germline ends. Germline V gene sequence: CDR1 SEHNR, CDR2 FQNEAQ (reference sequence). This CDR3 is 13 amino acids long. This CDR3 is CASGGEKNTEAFF. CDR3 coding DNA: TGTGCCAGTGGAGGGGAAAAAAACACTGAAGCTTTCTTT. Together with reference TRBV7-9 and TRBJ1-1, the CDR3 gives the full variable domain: DTGVSQNPRHKITKRGQNVTFRCDPISEHNRLYWYRQTLGQGPEFLTYFQNEAQLEKSRLLSDRFSAERPKGSFSTLEIQRTEQGDSAMYLCASGGEKNTEAFFGQGTRLTVV.

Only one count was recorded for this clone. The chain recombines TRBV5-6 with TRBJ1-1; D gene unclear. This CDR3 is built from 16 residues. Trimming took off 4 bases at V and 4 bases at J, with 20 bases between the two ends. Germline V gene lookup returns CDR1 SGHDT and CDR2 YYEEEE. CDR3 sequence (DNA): TGTGCCAGCAGCGGCAACTGGCGGAAGCGGGGCACTGAAGCTTTCTTT. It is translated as CASSGNWRKRGTEAFF.

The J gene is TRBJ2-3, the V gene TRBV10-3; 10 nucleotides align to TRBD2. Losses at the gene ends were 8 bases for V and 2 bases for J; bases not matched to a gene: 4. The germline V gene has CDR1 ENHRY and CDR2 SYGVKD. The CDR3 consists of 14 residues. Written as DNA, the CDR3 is TGTGCCATCGTTAGCGGGGGGTCCACAGATACGCAGTATTTT. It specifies CAIVSGGSTDTQYF.

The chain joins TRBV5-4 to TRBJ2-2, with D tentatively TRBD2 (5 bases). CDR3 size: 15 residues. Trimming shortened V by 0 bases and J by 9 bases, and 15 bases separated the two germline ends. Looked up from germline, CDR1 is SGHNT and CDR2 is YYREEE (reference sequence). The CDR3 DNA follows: TGTGCCAGCAGCTTGGATGGTCTAGCTGCTCGGGAGCTGTTTTTT. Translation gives CASSLDGLAARELFF.

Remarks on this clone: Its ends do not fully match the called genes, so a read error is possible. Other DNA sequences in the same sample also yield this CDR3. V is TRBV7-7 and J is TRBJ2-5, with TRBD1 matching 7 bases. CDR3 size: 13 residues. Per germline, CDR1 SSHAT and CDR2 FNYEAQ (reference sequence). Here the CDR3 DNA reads TGTGCTAGCAGCTCCAACAGGGGAGAGACCCAGTACTTC. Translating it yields CASSSNRGETQYF.

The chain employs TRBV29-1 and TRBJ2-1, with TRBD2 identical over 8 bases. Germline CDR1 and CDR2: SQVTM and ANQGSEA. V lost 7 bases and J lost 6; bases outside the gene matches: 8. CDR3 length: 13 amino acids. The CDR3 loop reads CSGSSGVVNEQFF. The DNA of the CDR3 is TGCAGCGGAAGTAGCGGGGTTGTCAATGAGCAGTTCTTC.

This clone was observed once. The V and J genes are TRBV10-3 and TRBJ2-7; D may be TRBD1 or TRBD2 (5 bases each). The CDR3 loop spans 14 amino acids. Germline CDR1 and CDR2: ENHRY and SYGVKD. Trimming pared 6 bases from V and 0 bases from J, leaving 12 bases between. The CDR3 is CAIRRLGDSYEQYF. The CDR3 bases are TGTGCCATCAGGCGACTGGGGGACTCCTACGAGCAGTACTTC.

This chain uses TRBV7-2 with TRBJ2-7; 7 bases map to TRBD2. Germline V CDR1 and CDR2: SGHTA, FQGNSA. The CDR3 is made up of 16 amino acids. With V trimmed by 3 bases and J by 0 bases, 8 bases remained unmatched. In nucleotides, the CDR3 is TGTGCCAGCAGCTTGTCCCATGCTAGCGGCTCCTACGAGCAGTACTTC. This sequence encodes CASSLSHASGSYEQYF. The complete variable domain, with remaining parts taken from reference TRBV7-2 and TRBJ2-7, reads GAGVSQSPSNKVTEKGKDVELRCDPISGHTALYWYRQSLGQGLEFLIYFQGNSAPDKSGLPSDRFSAERTGGSVSTLTIQRTQQEDSAVYLCASSLSHASGSYEQYFGPGTRLTVT.